This T cell receptor beta chain comes out of a study of T cell changes during pregnancy in multiple sclerosis. Per germline, CDR1 SGHDT and CDR2 YYEEEE. This CDR3 has 16 amino acids. V shed 4 bases and J 3 bases; nucleotides not matched to a gene: 8. Clones were sequenced by immunoSEQ multiplex PCR, and TCRdb holds only the in-frame ones, with some missing. The sample consists of about 68,000 clones, 90% of them appearing once. This specimen was peripheral blood, taken in the third trimester of pregnancy. The V call is TRBV5-6, the J call TRBJ2-1, with 9 bases aligning to TRBD2. The receptor comes from a female donor with multiple sclerosis, enrolled in a pregnancy study. CDR3 nucleotides: TGTGCCAGCAGCCCGCTGACTAGCGGATTCTACAATGAGCAGTTCTTC. Its translation is CASSPLTSGFYNEQFF.